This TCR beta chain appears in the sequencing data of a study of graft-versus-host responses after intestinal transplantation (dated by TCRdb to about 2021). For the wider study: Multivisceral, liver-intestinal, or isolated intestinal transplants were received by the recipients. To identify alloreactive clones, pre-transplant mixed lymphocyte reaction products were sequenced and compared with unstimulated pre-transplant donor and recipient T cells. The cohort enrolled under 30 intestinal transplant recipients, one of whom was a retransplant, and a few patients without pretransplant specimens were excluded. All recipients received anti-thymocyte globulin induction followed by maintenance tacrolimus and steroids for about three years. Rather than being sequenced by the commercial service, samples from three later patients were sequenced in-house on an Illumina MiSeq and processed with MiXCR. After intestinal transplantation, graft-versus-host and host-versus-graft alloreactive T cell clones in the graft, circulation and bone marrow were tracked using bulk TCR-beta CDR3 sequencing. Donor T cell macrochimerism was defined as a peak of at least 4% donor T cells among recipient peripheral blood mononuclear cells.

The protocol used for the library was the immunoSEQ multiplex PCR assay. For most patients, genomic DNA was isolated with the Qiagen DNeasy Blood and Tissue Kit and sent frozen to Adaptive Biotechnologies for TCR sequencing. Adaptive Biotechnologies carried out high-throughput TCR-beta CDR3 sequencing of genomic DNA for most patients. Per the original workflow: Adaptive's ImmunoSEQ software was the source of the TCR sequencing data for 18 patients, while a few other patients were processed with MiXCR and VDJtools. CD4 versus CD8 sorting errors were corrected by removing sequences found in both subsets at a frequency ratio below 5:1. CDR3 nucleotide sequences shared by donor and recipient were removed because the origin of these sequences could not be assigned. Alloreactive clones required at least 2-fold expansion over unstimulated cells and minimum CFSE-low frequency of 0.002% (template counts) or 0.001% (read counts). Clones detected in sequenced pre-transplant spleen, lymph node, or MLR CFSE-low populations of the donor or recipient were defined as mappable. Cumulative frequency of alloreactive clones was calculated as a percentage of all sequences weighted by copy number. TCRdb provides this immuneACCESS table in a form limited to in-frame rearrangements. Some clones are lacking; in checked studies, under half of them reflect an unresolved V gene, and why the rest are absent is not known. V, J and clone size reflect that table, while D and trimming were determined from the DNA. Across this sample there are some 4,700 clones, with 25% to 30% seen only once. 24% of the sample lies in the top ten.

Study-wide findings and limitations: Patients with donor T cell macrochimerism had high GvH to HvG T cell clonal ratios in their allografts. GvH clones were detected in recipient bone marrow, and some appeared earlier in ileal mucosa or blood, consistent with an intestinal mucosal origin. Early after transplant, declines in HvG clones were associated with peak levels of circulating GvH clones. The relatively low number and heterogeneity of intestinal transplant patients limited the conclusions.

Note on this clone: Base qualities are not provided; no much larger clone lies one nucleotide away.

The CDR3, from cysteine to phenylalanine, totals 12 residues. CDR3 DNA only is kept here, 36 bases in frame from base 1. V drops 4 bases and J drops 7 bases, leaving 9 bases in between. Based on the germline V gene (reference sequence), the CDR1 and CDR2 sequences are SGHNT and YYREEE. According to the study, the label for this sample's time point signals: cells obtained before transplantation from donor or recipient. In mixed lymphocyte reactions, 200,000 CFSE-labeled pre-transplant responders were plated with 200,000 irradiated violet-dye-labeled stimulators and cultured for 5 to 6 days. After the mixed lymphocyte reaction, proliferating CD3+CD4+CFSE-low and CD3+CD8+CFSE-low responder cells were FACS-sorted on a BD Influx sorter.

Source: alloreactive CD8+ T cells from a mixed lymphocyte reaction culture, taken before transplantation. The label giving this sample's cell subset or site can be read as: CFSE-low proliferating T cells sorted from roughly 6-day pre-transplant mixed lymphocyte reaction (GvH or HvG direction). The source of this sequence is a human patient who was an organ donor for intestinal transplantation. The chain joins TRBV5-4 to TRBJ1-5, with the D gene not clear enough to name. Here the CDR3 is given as CASSLLGQPQHF. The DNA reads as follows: TGTGCCAGCAGCCTTCTAGGACAGCCCCAGCATTTT.